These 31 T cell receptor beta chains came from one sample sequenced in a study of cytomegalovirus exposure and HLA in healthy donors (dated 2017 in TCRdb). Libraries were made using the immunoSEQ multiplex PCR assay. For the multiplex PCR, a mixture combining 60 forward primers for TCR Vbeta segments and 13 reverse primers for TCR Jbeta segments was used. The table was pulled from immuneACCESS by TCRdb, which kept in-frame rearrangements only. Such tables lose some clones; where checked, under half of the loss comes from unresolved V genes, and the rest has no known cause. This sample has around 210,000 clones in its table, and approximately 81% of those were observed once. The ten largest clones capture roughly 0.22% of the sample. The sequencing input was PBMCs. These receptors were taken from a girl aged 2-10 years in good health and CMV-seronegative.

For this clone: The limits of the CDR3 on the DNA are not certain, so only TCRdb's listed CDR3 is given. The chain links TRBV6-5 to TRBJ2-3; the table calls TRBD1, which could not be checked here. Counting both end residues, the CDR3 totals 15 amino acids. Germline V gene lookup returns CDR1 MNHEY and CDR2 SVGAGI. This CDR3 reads CASSYWGQGTDTQYF.

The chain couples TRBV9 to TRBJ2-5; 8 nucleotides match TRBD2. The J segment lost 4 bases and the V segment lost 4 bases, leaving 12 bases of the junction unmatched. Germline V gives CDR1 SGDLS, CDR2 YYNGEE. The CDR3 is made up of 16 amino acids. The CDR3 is CASSFHPAGGTETQYF. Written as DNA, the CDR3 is TGTGCCAGCAGCTTTCACCCCGCGGGGGGAACAGAGACCCAGTACTTC. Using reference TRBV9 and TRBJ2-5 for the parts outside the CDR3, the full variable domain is DSGVTQTPKHLITATGQRVTLRCSPRSGDLSVYWYQQSLDQGLQFLIQYYNGEERAKGNILERFSAQQFPDLHSELNLSSLELGDSALYFCASSFHPAGGTETQYFGPGTRLLVL.

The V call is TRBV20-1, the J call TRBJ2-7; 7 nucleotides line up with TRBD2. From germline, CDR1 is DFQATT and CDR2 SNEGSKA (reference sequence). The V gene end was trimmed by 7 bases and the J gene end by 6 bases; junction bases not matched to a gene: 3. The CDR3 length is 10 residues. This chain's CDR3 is CSVGGGEQYF. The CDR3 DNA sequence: TGCAGTGTTGGGGGGGGCGAGCAGTACTTC.

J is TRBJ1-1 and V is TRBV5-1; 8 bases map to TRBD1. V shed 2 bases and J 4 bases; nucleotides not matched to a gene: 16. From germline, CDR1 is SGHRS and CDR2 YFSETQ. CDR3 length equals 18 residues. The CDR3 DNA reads TGCGCCAGCAGCTTTTCGGTTTTAGGGCAGGGGGCTCTCACTGAAGCTTTCTTT. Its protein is CASSFSVLGQGALTEAFF.

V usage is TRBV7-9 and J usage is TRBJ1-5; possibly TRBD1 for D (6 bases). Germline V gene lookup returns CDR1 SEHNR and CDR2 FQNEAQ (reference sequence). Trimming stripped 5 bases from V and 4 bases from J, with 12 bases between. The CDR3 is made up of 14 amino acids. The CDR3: CASSQAGTNQPQHF. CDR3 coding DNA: TGTGCCAGCAGCCAGGCAGGGACAAATCAGCCCCAGCATTTT.

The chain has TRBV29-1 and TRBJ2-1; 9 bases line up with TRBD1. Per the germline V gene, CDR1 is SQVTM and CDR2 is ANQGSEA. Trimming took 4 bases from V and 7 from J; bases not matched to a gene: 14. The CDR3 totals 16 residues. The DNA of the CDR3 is TGCAGCGTTGGAGAGACAGGGGGGGCGTTGGTGAATGAGCAGTTCTTC. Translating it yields CSVGETGGALVNEQFF.

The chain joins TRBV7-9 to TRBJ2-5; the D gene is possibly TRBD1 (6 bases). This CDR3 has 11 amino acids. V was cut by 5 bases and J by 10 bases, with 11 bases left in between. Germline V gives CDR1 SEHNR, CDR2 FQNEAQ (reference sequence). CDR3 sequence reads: CASSLRGDQYF. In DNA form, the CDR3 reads TGTGCCAGCAGCCTCAGGGGAGACCAGTACTTC.

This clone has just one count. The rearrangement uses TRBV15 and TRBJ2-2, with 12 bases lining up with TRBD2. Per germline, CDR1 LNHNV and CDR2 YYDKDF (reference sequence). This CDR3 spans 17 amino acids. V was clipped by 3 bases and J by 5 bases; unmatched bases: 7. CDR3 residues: CATSRGGLAGGTGELFF. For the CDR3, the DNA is TGTGCCACCAGCAGGGGGGGACTAGCGGGTGGAACCGGGGAGCTGTTTTTT. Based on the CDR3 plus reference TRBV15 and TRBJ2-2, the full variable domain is DAMVIQNPRYQVTQFGKPVTLSCSQTLNHNVMYWYQQKSSQAPKLLFHYYDKDFNNEADTPDNFQSRRPNTSFCFLDIRSPGLGDTAMYLCATSRGGLAGGTGELFFGEGSRLTVL.

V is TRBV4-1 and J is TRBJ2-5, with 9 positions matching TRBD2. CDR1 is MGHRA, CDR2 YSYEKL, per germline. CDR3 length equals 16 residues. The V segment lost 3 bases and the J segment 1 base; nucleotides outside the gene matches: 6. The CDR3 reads CASSQTGTSSQETQYF. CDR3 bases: TGCGCCAGCAGCCAGACCGGGACTAGCAGCCAAGAGACCCAGTACTTC.

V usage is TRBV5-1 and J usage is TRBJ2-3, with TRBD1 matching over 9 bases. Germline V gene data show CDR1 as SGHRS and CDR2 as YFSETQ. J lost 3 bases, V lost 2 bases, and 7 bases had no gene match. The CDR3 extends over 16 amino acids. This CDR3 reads CASSFGQGQGTDTQYF. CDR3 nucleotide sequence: TGCGCCAGCAGCTTCGGACAGGGGCAGGGAACAGATACGCAGTATTTT. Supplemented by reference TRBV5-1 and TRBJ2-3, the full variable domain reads KAGVTQTPRYLIKTRGQQVTLSCSPISGHRSVSWYQQTPGQGLQFLFEYFSETQRNKGNFPGRFSGRQFSNSRSEMNVSTLELGDSALYLCASSFGQGQGTDTQYFGPGTRLTVL.

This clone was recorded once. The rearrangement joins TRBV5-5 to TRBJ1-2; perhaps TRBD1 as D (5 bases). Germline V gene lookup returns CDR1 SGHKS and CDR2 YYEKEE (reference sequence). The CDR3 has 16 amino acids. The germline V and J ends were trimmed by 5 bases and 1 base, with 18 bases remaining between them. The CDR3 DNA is TGTGCCAGCAGACAAGAAGAAAACAGGAATAACTATGGCTACACCTTC. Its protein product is CASRQEENRNNYGYTF. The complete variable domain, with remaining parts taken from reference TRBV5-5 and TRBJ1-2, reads DAGVTQSPTHLIKTRGQQVTLRCSPISGHKSVSWYQQVLGQGPQFIFQYYEKEERGRGNFPDRFSARQFPNYSSELNVNALLLGDSALYLCASRQEENRNNYGYTFGSGTRLTVV.

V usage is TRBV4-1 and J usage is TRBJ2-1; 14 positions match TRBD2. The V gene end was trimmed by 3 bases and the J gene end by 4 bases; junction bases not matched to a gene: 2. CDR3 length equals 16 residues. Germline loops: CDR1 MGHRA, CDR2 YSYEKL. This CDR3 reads CASSHWTSGGYNEQFF. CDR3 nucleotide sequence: TGCGCCAGCAGCCACTGGACTAGCGGGGGGTACAATGAGCAGTTCTTC.

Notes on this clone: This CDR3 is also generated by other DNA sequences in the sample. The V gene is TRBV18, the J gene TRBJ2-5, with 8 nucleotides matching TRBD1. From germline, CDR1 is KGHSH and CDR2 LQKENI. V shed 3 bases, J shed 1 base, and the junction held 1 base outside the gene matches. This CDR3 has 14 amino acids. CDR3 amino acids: CASSPGQGQETQYF. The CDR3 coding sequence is TGTGCCAGCTCACCCGGACAGGGCCAAGAGACCCAGTACTTC.

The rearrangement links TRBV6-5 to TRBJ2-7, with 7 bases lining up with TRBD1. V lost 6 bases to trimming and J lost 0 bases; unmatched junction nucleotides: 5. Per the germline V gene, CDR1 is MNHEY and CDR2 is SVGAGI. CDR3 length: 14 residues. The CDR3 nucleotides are TGTGCCAGCAGCACACAGGGGCACTCCTACGAGCAGTACTTC. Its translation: CASSTQGHSYEQYF.

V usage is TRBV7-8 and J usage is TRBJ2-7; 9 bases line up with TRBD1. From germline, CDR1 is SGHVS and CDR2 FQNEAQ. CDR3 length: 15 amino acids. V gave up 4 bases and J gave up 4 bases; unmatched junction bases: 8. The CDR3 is CASSSPGQGSYEQYF. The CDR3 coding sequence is TGTGCCAGCAGCTCACCGGGACAGGGCAGTTACGAGCAGTACTTC. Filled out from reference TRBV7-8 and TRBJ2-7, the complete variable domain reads GAGVSQSPRYKVAKRGQDVALRCDPISGHVSLFWYQQALGQGPEFLTYFQNEAQLDKSGLPSDRFFAERPEGSVSTLKIQRTQQEDSAVYLCASSSPGQGSYEQYFGPGTRLTVT.

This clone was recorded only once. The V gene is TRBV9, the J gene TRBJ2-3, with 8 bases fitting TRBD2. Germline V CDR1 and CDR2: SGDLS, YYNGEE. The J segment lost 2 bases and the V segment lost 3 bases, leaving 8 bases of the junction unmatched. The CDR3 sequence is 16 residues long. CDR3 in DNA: TGTGCCAGCAGCGCCCCCGGGGGGGGGCTCACAGATACGCAGTATTTT. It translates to CASSAPGGGLTDTQYF.

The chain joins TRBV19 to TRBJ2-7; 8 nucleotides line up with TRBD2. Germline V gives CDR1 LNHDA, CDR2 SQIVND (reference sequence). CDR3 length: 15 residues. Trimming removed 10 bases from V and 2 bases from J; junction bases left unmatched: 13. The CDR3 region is CAIPPRGLVPYEQYF. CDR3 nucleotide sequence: TGTGCCATTCCACCTAGGGGACTAGTTCCCTACGAGCAGTACTTC.

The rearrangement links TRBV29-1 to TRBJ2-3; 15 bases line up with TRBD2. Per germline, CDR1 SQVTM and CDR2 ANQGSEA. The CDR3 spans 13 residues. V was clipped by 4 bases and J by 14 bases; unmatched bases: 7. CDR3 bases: TGCAGCGTTGGTGGACTAGCGGGGGGGTCGCGGTATTTT. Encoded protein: CSVGGLAGGSRYF.

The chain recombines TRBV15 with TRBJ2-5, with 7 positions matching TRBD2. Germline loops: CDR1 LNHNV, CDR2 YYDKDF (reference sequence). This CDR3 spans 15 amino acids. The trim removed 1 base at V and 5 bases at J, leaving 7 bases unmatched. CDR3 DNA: TGTGCCACCAGCAGAGCGGTGGGTAGCGGGGAGACCCAGTACTTC. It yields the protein CATSRAVGSGETQYF.

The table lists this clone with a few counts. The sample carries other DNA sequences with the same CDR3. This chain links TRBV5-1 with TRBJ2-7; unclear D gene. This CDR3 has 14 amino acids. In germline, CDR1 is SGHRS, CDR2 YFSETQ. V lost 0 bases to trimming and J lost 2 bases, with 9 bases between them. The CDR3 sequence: CASSLVGQAYEQYF. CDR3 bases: TGCGCCAGCAGCTTGGTTGGGCAGGCCTACGAGCAGTACTTC.

CDR3 amino acids: CASSYRAFNYGYTF. Here the CDR3 DNA reads TGTGCCAGCAGTTACAGGGCCTTTAACTATGGCTACACCTTC. The V call is TRBV2, the J call TRBJ1-2, with D possibly matching TRBD1 (6 bases). Germline CDR1 and CDR2: SNHLY and FYNNEI. The ends were cut back, 5 bases at V and 1 base at J, with 11 bases in the middle. The CDR3 covers 14 residues.

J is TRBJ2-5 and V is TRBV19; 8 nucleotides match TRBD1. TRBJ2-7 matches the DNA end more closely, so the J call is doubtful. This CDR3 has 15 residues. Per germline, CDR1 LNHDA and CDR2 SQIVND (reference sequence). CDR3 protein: CASREAGTGAYEQYF. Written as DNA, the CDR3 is TGTGCCAGTAGGGAGGCCGGGACAGGAGCCTACGAGCAGTACTTC.

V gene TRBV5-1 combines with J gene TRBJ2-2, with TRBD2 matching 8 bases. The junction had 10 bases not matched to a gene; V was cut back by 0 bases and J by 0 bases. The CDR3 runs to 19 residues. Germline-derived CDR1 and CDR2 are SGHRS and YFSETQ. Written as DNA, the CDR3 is TGCGCCAGCAGCTTGGGTGTGCCCTTAGCGGGGACGAACACCGGGGAGCTGTTTTTT. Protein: CASSLGVPLAGTNTGELFF.

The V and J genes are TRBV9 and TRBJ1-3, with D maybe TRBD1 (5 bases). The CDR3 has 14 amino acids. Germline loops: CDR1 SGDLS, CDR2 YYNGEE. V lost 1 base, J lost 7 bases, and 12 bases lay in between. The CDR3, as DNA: TGTGCCAGCAGCGTACAGGGCCATGAGAACACCATATATTTT. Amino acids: CASSVQGHENTIYF.

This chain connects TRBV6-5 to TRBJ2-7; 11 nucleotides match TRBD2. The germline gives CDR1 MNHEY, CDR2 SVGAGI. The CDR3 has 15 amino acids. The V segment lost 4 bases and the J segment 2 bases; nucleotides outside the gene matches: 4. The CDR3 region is CASSFRLAGTYEQYF. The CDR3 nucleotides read TGTGCCAGCAGTTTCCGACTAGCGGGGACCTACGAGCAGTACTTC.

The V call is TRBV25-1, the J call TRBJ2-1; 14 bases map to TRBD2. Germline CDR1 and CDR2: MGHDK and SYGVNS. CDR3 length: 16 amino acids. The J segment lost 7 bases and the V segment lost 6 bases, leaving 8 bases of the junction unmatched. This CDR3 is CASSEPGLAGVNEQFF. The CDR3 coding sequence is TGTGCCAGCAGCGAACCGGGACTAGCGGGGGTAAATGAGCAGTTCTTC.

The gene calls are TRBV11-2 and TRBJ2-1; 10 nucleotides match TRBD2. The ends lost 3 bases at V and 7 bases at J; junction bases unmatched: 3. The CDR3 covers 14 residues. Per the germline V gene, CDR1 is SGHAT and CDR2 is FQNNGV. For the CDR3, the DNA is TGTGCCAGCAGCTTGGGACTAGCGCGGAATGAGCAGTTCTTC. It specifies CASSLGLARNEQFF.

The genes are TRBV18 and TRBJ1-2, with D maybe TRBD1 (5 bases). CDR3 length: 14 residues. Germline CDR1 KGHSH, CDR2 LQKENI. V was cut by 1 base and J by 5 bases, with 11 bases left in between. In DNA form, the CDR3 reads TGTGCCAGCTCACCACAGGGGCTAGGGTATGGCTACACCTTC. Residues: CASSPQGLGYGYTF. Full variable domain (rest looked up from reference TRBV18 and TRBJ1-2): NAGVMQNPRHLVRRRGQEARLRCSPMKGHSHVYWYRQLPEEGLKFMVYLQKENIIDESGMPKERFSAEFPKEGPSILRIQQVVRGDSAAYFCASSPQGLGYGYTFGSGTRLTVV.

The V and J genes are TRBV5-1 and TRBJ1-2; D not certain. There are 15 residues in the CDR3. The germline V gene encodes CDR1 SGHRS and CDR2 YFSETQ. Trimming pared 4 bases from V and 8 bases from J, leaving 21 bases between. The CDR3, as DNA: TGCGCCAGCAGCCCCTCCGGGTTCGCGCGAAGGGGCTACACCTTC. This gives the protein CASSPSGFARRGYTF.

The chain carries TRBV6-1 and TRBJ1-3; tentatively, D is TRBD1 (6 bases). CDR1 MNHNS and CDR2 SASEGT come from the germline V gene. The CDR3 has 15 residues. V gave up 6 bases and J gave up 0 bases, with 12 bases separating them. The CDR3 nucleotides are TGTGCCAGCAGAGAACAGGGATCCTCTGGAAACACCATATATTTT. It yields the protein CASREQGSSGNTIYF.

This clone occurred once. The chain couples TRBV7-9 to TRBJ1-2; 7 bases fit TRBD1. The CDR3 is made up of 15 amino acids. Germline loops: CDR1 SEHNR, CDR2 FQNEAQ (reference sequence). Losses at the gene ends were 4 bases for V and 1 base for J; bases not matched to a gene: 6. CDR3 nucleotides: TGTGCCAGCAGCTCGCCGGGACAGAGTAACTATGGCTACACCTTC. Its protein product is CASSSPGQSNYGYTF.